This T cell receptor (beta chain) was profiled in a study of T cell responses to AZD1222 COVID-19 vaccine. Repertoires were generated with immunoSEQ multiplex PCR, while TCRdb's copy carries only in-frame clones and drops some. The table lists fewer than 150,000 clones, just over 90% of them singletons, with more than 3% in the top ten. The TCR sequence derives from an adult in good health. The specimen comprised peripheral blood, sampled on day 0 of AZD1222 vaccination.

This CDR3 is CASSLVSAPGGNEQFF. Written as DNA, the CDR3 is TGTGCCAGCAGCTTAGTCTCTGCGCCGGGGGGCAATGAGCAGTTCTTC. The V call is TRBV11-2, the J call TRBJ2-1; TRBD2 matches 7 bases. V lost 1 base to trimming and J lost 6 bases; unmatched junction nucleotides: 9. The CDR3 covers 16 residues. From germline, CDR1 is SGHAT and CDR2 FQNNGV.